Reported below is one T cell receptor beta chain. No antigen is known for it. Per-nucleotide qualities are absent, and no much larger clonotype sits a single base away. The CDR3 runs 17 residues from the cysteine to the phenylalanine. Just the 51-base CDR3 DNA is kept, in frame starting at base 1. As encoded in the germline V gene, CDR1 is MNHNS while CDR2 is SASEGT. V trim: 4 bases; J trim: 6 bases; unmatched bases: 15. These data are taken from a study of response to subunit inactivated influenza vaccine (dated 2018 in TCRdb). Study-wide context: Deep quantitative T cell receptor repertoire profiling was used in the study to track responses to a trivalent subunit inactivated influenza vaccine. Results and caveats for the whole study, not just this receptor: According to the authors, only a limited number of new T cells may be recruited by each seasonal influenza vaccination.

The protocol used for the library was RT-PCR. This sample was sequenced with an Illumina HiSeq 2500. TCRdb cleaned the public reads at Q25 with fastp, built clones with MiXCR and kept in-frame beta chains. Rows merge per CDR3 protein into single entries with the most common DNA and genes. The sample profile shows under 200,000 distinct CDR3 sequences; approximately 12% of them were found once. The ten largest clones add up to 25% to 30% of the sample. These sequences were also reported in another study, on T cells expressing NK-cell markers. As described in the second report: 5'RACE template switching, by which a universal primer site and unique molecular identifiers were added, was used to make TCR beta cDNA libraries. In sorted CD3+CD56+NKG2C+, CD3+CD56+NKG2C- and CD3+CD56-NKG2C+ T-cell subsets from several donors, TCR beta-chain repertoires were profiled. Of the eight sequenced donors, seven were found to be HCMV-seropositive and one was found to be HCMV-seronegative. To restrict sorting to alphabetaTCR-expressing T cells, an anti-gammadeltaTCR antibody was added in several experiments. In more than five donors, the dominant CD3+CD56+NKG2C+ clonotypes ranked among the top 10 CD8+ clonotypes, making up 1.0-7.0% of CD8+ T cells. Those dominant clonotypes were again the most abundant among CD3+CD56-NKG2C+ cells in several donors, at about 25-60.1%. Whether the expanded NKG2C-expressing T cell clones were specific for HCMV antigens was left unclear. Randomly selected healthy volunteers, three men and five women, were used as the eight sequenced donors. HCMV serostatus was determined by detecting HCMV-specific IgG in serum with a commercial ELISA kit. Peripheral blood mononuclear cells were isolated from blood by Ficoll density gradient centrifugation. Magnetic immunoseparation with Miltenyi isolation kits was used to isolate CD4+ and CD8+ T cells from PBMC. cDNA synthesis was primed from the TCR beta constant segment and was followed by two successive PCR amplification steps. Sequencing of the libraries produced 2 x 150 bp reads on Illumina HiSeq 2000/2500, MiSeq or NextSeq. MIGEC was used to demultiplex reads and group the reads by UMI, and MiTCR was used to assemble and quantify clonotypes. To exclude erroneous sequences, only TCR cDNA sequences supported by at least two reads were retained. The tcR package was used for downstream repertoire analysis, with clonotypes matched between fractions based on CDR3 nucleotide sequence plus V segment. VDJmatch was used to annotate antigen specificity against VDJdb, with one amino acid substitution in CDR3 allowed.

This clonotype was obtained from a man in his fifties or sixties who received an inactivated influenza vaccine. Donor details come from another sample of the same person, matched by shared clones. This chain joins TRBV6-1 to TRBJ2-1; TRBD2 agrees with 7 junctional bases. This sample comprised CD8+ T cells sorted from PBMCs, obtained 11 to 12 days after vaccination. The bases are TGTGCCAGCAGTGGCCCTAACGTGGTAGCGGGCCTCAATGAGCAGTTCTTC. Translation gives CASSGPNVVAGLNEQFF.